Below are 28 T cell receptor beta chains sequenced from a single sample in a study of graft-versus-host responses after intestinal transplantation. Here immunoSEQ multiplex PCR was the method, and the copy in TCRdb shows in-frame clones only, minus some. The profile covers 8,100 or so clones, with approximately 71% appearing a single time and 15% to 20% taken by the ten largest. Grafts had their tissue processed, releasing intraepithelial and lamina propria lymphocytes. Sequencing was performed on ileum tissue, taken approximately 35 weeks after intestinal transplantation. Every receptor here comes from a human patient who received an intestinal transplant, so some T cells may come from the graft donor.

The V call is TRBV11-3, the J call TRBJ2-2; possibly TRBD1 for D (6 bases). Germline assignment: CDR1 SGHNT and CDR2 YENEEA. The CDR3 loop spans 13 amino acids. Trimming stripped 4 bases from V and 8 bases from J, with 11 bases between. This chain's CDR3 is CASSSGDRGELFF. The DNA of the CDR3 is TGTGCCAGCAGCTCAGGTGACAGGGGGGAGCTGTTTTTT. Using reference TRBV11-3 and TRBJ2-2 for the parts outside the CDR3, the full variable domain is EAGVVQSPRYKIIEKKQPVAFWCNPISGHNTLYWYLQNLGQGPELLIRYENEEAVDDSQLPKDRFSAERLKGVDSTLKIQPAELGDSAVYLCASSSGDRGELFFGEGSRLTVL.

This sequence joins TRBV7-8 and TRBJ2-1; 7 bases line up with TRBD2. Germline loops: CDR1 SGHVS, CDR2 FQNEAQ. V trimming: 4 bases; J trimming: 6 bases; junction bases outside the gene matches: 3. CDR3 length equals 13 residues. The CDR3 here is CASSSGGLNEQFF. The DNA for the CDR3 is TGTGCCAGCAGCTCGGGGGGACTCAATGAGCAGTTCTTC.

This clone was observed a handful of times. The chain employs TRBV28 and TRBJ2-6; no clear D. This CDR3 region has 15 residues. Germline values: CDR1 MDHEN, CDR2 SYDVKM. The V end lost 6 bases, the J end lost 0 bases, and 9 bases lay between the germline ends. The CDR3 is CASSGRSSGANVLTF. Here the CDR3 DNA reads TGTGCCAGCAGCGGTCGGAGCTCTGGGGCCAACGTCCTGACTTTC.

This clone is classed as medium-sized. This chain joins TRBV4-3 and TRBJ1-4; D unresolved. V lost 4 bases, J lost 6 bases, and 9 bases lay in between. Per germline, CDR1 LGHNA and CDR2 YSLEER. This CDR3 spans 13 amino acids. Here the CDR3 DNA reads TGCGCCAGCAGCCCGGCTAACGATGAAAAACTGTTTTTT. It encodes CASSPANDEKLFF.

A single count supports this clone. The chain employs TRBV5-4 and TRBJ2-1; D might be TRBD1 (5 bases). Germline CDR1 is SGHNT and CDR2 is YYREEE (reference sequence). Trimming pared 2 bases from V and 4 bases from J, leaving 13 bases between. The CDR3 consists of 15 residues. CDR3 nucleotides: TGTGCCAGCAGCTTAGGGGAACAGGCATACAATGAGCAGTTCTTC. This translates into CASSLGEQAYNEQFF.

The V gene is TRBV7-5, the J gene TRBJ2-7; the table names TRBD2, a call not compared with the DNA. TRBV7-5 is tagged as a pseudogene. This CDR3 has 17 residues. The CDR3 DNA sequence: TGTGCCAGAAGCTTTTTTATTGGGAGTAAAAGCTCCTACGAGCAGTACGTC. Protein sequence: CARSFFIGSKSSYEQYV.

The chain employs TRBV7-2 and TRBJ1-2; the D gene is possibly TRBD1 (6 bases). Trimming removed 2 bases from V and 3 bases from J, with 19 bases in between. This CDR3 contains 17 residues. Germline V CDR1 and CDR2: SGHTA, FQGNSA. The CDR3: CASSLILGPGVDYGYTF. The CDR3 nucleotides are TGTGCCAGCAGCTTAATCTTGGGGCCAGGGGTCGACTATGGCTACACCTTC.

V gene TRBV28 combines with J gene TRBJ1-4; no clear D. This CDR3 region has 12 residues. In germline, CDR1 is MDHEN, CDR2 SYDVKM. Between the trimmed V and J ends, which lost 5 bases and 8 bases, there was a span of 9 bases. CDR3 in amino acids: CASSPDEEKLFF. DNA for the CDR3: TGTGCCAGCAGTCCGGACGAGGAAAAACTGTTTTTT.

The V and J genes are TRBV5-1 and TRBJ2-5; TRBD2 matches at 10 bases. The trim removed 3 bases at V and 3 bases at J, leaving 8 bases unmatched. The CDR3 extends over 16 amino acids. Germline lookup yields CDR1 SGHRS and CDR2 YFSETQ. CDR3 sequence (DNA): TGCGCCAGCAGCTCGGCCTGGAGCGGGGGGGAAGAGACCCAGTACTTC. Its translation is CASSSAWSGGEETQYF.

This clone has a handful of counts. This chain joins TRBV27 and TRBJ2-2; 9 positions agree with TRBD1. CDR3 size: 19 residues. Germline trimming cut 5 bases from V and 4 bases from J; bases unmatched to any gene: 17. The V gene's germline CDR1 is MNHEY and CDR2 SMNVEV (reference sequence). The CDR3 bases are TGTGCCAGCAGTCCACGAGGGGACAGGGTCGTTTATAGCACCGGGGAGCTGTTTTTT. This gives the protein CASSPRGDRVVYSTGELFF.

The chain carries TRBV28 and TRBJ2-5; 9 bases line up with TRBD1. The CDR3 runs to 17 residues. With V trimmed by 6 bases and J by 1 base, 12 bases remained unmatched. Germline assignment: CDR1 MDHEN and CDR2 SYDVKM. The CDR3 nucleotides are TGTGCCAGCAGCCACTCCGACAGGGGGGCCAGCCAAGAGACCCAGTACTTC. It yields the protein CASSHSDRGASQETQYF. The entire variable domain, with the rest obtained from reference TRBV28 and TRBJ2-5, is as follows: DVKVTQSSRYLVKRTGEKVFLECVQDMDHENMFWYRQDPGLGLRLIYFSYDVKMKEKGDIPEGYSVSREKKERFSLILESASTNQTSMYLCASSHSDRGASQETQYFGPGTRLLVL.

The CDR3 region has the DNA TGTGCCAGCAGCTTAGCTAGCGGGGGGGCGAATGAGCAGTTCTTC. Translation gives CASSLASGGANEQFF. The chain has TRBV7-8 and TRBJ2-1; 11 bases fit TRBD2. The CDR3 spans 15 residues. The germline gives CDR1 SGHVS, CDR2 FQNEAQ. The J segment lost 7 bases and the V segment lost 0 bases, leaving 2 bases of the junction unmatched.

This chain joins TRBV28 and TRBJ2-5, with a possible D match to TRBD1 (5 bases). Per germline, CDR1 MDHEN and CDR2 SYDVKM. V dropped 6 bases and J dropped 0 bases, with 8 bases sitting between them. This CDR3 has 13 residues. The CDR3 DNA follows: TGTGCCAGCAGACGACAGTACCAAGAGACCCAGTACTTC. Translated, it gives CASRRQYQETQYF.

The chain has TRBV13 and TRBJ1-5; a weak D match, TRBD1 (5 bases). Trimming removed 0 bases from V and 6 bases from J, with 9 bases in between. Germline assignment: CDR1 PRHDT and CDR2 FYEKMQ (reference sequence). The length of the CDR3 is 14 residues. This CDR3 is CASSLGKGLQPQHF. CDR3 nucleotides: TGTGCCAGCAGCTTAGGGAAGGGGCTTCAGCCCCAGCATTTT. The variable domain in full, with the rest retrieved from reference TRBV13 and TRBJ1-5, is AAGVIQSPRHLIKEKRETATLKCYPIPRHDTVYWYQQGPGQDPQFLISFYEKMQSDKGSIPDRFSAQQFSDYHSELNMSSLELGDSALYFCASSLGKGLQPQHFGDGTRLSIL.

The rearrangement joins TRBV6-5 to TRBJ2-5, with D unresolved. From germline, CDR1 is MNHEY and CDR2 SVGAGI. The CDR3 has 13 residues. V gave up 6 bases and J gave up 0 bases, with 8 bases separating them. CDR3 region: CASSEQYQETQYF. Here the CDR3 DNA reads TGTGCCAGCAGCGAACAGTACCAAGAGACCCAGTACTTC.

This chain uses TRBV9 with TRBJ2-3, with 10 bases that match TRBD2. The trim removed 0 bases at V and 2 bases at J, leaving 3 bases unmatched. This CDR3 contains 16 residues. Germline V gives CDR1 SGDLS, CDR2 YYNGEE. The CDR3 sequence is CASSVVLAGTTDTQYF. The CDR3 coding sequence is TGTGCCAGCAGCGTAGTACTAGCGGGGACCACAGATACGCAGTATTTT.

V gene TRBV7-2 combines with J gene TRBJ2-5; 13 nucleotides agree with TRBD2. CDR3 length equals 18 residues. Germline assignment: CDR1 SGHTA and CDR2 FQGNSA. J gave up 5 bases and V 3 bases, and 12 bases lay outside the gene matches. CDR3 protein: CASSFTGLAGAQRETQYF. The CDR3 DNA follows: TGTGCCAGCAGCTTCACCGGACTAGCGGGGGCCCAGAGGGAGACCCAGTACTTC.

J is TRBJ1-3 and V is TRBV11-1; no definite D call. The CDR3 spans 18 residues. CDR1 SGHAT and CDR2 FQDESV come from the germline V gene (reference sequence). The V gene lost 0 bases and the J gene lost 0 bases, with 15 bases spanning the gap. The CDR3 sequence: CASSLASRADYSGNTIYF. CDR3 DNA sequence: TGTGCCAGCAGCTTAGCAAGTCGCGCTGACTACTCTGGAAACACCATATATTTT. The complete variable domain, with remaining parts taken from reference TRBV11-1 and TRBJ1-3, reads EAEVAQSPRYKITEKSQAVAFWCDPISGHATLYWYRQILGQGPELLVQFQDESVVDDSQLPKDRFSAERLKGVDSTLKIQPAELGDSAMYLCASSLASRADYSGNTIYFGEGSWLTVV.

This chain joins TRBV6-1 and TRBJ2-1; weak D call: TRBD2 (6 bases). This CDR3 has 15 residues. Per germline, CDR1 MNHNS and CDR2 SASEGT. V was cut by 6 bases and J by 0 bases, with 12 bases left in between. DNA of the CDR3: TGTGCCAGCAGGGGTCTAGCGAGCTCCTACAATGAGCAGTTCTTC. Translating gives CASRGLASSYNEQFF.

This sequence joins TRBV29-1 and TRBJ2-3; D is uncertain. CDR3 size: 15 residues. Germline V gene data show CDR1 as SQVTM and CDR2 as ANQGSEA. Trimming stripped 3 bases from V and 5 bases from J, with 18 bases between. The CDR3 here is CSVDTRLNSLDTQYF. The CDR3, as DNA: TGCAGCGTTGATACACGGCTGAATTCTCTAGATACGCAGTATTTT.

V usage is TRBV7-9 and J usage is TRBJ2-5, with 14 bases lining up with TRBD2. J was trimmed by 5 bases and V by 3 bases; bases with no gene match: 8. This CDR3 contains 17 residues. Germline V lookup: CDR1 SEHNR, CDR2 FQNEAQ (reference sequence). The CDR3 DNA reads TGTGCCAGCAGCTTCATGACTAGCGGGGGGGCCTCGGAGACCCAGTACTTC. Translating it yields CASSFMTSGGASETQYF.

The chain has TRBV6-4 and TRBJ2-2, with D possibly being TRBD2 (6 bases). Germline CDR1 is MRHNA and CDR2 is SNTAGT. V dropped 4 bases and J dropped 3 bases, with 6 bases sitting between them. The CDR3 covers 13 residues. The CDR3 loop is CASSAGDTGELFF. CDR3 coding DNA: TGTGCCAGCAGTGCGGGGGACACCGGGGAGCTGTTTTTT.

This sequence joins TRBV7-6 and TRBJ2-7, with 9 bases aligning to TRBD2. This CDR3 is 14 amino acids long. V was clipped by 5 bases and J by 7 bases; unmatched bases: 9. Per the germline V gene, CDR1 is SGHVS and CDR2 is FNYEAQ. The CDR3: CASSQMTSGGEQYV. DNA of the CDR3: TGTGCCAGCAGCCAGATGACTAGCGGAGGTGAGCAGTACGTC.

The CDR3 sequence is CASTLGRRNTEAFF. CDR3 sequence (DNA): TGTGCCAGCACCCTGGGGAGGAGGAACACTGAAGCTTTCTTT. The J gene is TRBJ1-1, the V gene TRBV28; D gene ambiguous. Germline CDR1 MDHEN, CDR2 SYDVKM. CDR3 length equals 14 residues. The V end was cut by 7 bases, the J end by 1 base, with 13 bases between. The full variable domain, in which reference TRBV28 and TRBJ1-1 provide the parts outside the CDR3, is DVKVTQSSRYLVKRTGEKVFLECVQDMDHENMFWYRQDPGLGLRLIYFSYDVKMKEKGDIPEGYSVSREKKERFSLILESASTNQTSMYLCASTLGRRNTEAFFGQGTRLTVV.

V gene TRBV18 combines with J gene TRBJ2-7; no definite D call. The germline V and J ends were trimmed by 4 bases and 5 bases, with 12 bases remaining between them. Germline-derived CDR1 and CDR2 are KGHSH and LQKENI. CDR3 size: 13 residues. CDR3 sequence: CASSQPTCDEQYV. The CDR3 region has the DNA TGTGCCAGCTCACAACCAACTTGCGACGAGCAGTACGTC.

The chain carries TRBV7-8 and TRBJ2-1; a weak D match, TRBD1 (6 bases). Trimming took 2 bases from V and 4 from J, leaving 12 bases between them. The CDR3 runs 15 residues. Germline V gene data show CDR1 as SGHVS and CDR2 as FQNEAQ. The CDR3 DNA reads TGTGCCAGCAGCTTACCAACAGGGCGGTACAATGAGCAGTTCTTC. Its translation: CASSLPTGRYNEQFF.

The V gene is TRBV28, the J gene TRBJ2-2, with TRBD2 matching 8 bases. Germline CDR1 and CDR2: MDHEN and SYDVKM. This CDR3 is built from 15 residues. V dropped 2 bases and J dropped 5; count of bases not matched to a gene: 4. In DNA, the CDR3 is TGTGCCAGCAGTTTAGCGGGAGGATTAACCGGGGAGCTGTTTTTT. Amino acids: CASSLAGGLTGELFF.

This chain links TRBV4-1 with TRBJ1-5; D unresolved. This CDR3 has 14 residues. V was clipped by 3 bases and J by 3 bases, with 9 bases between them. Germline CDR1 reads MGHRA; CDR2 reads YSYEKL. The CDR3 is CASSQGMNNQPQHF. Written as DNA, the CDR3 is TGCGCCAGCAGCCAGGGGATGAACAATCAGCCCCAGCATTTT.